This TCR beta chain was profiled in a study of shared clonotypes between healthy human individuals (TCRdb year 2020). About the full investigation: The cohort included a few men and a couple of women between 18 and 49 years of age. For each donor, CD4 naive and CD4 memory were each given three plates, CD8 naive was given two plates, and CD8 memory was given one plate. To estimate repertoire size and how much clonotypes are shared between individuals, the study performed deep sequencing of blood TCR repertoires from a few healthy adults. Libraries were prepared and TCR repertoires were sequenced by different laboratories using diverse techniques, in order to increase sequencing depth and limit assay-specific biases. Between about 0.8 and 9 billion PBMCs per donor were obtained by leukapheresis.

Note on this clone: Its antigen has not been determined. No much larger clonotype is one base removed from it; base qualities were not supplied.

TCR CDR3 regions were amplified from genomic DNA by multiplex PCR using the deep immunoSEQ assay. Extracted genomic DNA from each cell subset was distributed evenly across all wells of several immunoSEQ 96-well plates, and each plate was treated as a replicate. For sorted subsets, about 200 ng genomic DNA, equal to 25,000 to 35,000 T cell genomes, was loaded into each replicate PCR. Purified libraries were quantified with a Qubit 3.0 fluorometer, sized on a Bioanalyzer 2100, and re-quantified with the KAPA Library Quantification kit. Every immunoSEQ 96-well plate was sequenced on a dedicated single-read 150-cycle Illumina NextSeq 550 flow cell. Turning to the authors' computational methods: Because only junctional sequences without quality scores were contained in the immunoSEQ output, filtering matching that applied to full-length reads could not be performed. Sequences were annotated with PyIR, a Python wrapper for IgBLAST v1.9, and V/J genes and CDR3 were assigned using IMGT germline references. Any read was removed if the V/J assignment was weak (E-value above 1e-6), the CDR3 was missing, or the read contained stop codons, out-of-frame junctions, or ambiguous translated residues. V3J clonotypes were defined as sequences sharing an identical inferred V gene, J gene, and CDR3 amino acid sequence. To compute the percentage overlap between repertoires, the number of shared unique clonotypes was divided by the size of the smaller repertoire. Three approaches were used to assess repertoire richness: RTK rarefaction, the Chao1 estimator, and Recon v2.1 estimates of unobserved clonotypes. Generation probabilities were computed with OLGA for all TCRbeta clonotypes obtained by the gDNA method from several donors. Drawn from immuneACCESS, this table holds only the in-frame rearrangements with V and J called that TCRdb kept. Clones are partly lost; checked studies trace under half to an unresolved V gene and leave the rest unexplained. The V and J calls and clone size come from that table; D and trimming were worked out from the DNA. Recorded for this sample are approximately 1,000,000 clones; roughly 80% of them occurred a single time. The ten largest make up roughly 0.9% of the sample.

On the study overall, not on this receptor specifically: Estimated clonotype richness was generally larger for naive than for memory subsets. Because the study included only a small number of donors, the genetic and exposure-history diversity represented was limited. About 5% of naive CD4, around 3.6% of naive CD8, 2.3% of memory CD4, and 0.35% to 0.4% of memory CD8 clonotypes were shared across a few donors. Based on pairwise subsampling, the degree of clonotype sharing among donors was expected to be affected by sequencing depth. Sampling was restricted to blood, and TCR repertoires in tissue are likely to differ from TCR repertoires in blood. Clonotypes shared by all four sorted-subset donors showed higher generation probabilities than non-shared clonotypes. Incomplete sequencing was indicated by rarefaction of sorted-subset datasets, despite the large sequencing depth.

The donors were healthy, HIV-negative adults with no recently reported acute infections or vaccinations. Every donor was a Caucasian adult living in Nashville, Tennessee, USA. CD4+ T cells were enriched by magnetic negative selection, after which naive cells were positively selected on CD45RA and the negative fraction was taken as the memory subset. After blood collection by leukapheresis, PBMCs were isolated using Ficoll-Histopaque density gradient centrifugation and then cryopreserved in the vapor phase of liquid nitrogen. Analytical flow cytometry was used to check the purity and quantity of each magnetically sorted T cell population. Genomic DNA was isolated from every sorted fraction and measured by UV absorbance on a Nanodrop 2000c. The CDR3 holds 14 amino acids from the cysteine to the phenylalanine. The entry retains the CDR3 DNA only, 42 bases that are in frame from base 1. CDR1 MDHEN and CDR2 SYDVKM were looked up in the germline V gene. Trimming accounts for 5 bases at V and 2 bases at J, while the number of junction bases matched to no gene is 4.

The sequence joins TRBV28 to TRBJ2-7; 9 middle bases align to TRBD1. What was sequenced was memory CD4+ T cells from PBMCs. Reading the label with the study, this specimen's cell subset or site is: CD45RA-negative fraction. The clonotype was recovered from a man in his late teens or twenties in good health. Some clones in this sample may be carry-over from other donors' samples. In nucleotides, the sequence is TGTGCCAGCAGTGCGGGACAGGGCACCTACGAGCAGTACTTC. Its amino acids are CASSAGQGTYEQYF. The entire variable domain, with the stretches around the CDR3 drawn from the reference TRBV28 and TRBJ2-7 proteins, is DVKVTQSSRYLVKRTGEKVFLECVQDMDHENMFWYRQDPGLGLRLIYFSYDVKMKEKGDIPEGYSVSREKKERFSLILESASTNQTSMYLCASSAGQGTYEQYFGPGTRLTVT.